The next 27 T cell receptor beta chains were all read from a single sample in a study of molecular identifiers for immune sequencing clone quantification. TCRdb re-analysed the PCR reads in MiXCR, keeping a single row per CDR3 protein. This table holds just over 95,000 distinct CDR3 sequences, approximately 24% found once. Sequencing input: naive CD8+ T cells from blood, with Jurkat cell RNA spiked in. Noted subset: FACS-sorted CD8+CD4-CCR7+CD45RA+ naive T cells. These receptors originate from a human donor in good health. Some libraries in this study had Jurkat cell RNA spiked in.

With respect to this clonotype: This may come from a read error, since a much larger clone is one base off. Because the CDR3 is missing its conserved closing phenylalanine or tryptophan, this is likely a read error. The V gene is TRBV5-1, the J gene TRBJ2-1; TRBD1 matches at 8 bases. This CDR3 has 13 amino acids. With 4 bases clipped from V and 5 bases from J, the junction kept 2 bases outside the gene matches. The germline gives CDR1 SGHRS, CDR2 YFSETQ. CDR3 sequence (DNA): TGCGCCAGCAGCCCCAGGGGGCACAATGAGCAGTTCCTC. As protein: CASSPRGHNEQFL.

This clonotype was recorded at least ten times. V usage is TRBV27 and J usage is TRBJ2-7; 11 bases line up with TRBD1. This CDR3 has 18 residues. Unmatched junction bases numbered 15, after V lost 5 bases and J lost 3 bases. Germline V gene sequence: CDR1 MNHEY, CDR2 SMNVEV (reference sequence). The CDR3, as DNA: TGTGCCAGCAGTAAGCTTGGGACAGGGGGACACCAATTCTACGAGCAGTACTTC. Protein sequence: CASSKLGTGGHQFYEQYF.

This clonotype was observed at least ten times. The CDR3 sequence: CASSEVGQGLHEAFF. The DNA of the CDR3 is TGTGCCAGCAGTGAAGTGGGACAGGGGCTTCATGAAGCTTTCTTT. This chain joins TRBV6-1 and TRBJ1-1; 10 bases align to TRBD1. CDR1 is MNHNS, CDR2 SASEGT, per germline. Trimming at V came to 1 base and at J to 7 bases, leaving 6 bases not matched to a gene. CDR3 length equals 15 residues.

The V and J genes are TRBV14 and TRBJ2-1; 9 bases line up with TRBD1. This CDR3 has 16 amino acids. V was clipped by 0 bases and J by 9 bases; unmatched bases: 9. Looked up from germline, CDR1 is SGHDN and CDR2 is FVKESK. The CDR3 is CASSQDWDRAVGEQFF. The CDR3 DNA follows: TGTGCCAGCAGCCAAGATTGGGACAGGGCAGTGGGTGAGCAGTTCTTC.

In this sample, this clonotype turned up many times. This rearrangement joins TRBV5-4 to TRBJ2-5; 8 nucleotides align to TRBD2. This CDR3 has 14 residues. Germline V gene lookup returns CDR1 SGHNT and CDR2 YYREEE (reference sequence). J gave up 3 bases and V 3 bases, and 4 bases lay outside the gene matches. The chain's CDR3 is CASSYRGGKETQYF. Here the CDR3 DNA reads TGTGCCAGCAGCTACCGGGGGGGCAAAGAGACCCAGTACTTC.

This clonotype was recorded a few times. The J gene is TRBJ1-5, the V gene TRBV27, with TRBD1 identical over 10 bases. The CDR3 consists of 14 residues. Germline trimming cut 4 bases from V and 4 bases from J; bases unmatched to any gene: 1. The germline CDR1 and CDR2 sequences are MNHEY and SMNVEV (reference sequence). The CDR3 here is CASSSGQGNQPQHF. CDR3 nucleotides: TGTGCCAGCAGTTCGGGACAGGGGAATCAGCCCCAGCATTTT.

This clonotype was seen just once. A much bigger clone sits one base away, suggesting this may be a read error. The chain links TRBV28 to TRBJ2-5; 8 positions match TRBD2. Germline loops: CDR1 MDHEN, CDR2 SYDVKM. Germline trimming cut 2 bases from V and 9 bases from J; bases unmatched to any gene: 14. The CDR3 length is 16 residues. As DNA, the CDR3 is TGTGCCAGCAGTTTAAGGTCCGGGACTAGATTGGAGGCCCAGTACTTC. It is translated as CASSLRSGTRLEAQYF.

Ten or more counts support this clonotype. This chain connects TRBV6-2 or TRBV6-3 to TRBJ1-5; no reliable D call. The V end was cut by 5 bases, the J end by 10 bases, with 18 bases between. Germline CDR1 and CDR2: MNHEY and SVGEGT. This CDR3 spans 14 amino acids. The CDR3 sequence: CASSQTNSFGPQHF. The CDR3, as DNA: TGTGCCAGCAGTCAGACAAACAGCTTCGGCCCCCAGCATTTT.

On this clonotype: A junction end diverges from the germline sequence, so it may reflect a read error. This chain joins TRBV20-1 and TRBJ1-5; D call uncertain. Germline CDR1 reads DFQATT; CDR2 reads SNEGSKA (reference sequence). The CDR3 sequence is 15 residues long. CDR3 DNA: TGCAGTGCCCTTGCGGGAATAGAAGGCAATCCGCCCCCGCCTTTT. Amino acid sequence: CSALAGIEGNPPPPF.

The sample holds many counts of this clonotype. The chain has TRBV29-1 and TRBJ1-1; D may be TRBD1 (6 bases). This CDR3 contains 16 residues. The V end was cut by 1 base, the J end by 6 bases, with 21 bases between. Looked up from germline, CDR1 is SQVTM and CDR2 is ANQGSEA. The DNA of the CDR3 is TGCAGCGTTGAAGGGTACCGGGCGGGGGCGGGCGCTGAAGCTTTCTTT. Residues: CSVEGYRAGAGAEAFF.

The gene calls are TRBV4-1 and TRBJ1-5; the D gene is possibly TRBD1 (5 bases). From germline, CDR1 is MGHRA and CDR2 YSYEKL. CDR3 size: 16 residues. Trimming removed 1 base from V and 0 bases from J, with 10 bases in between. CDR3 sequence reads: CASSQAPGFSNQPQHF. The CDR3 DNA sequence: TGCGCCAGCAGCCAAGCCCCAGGGTTTAGCAATCAGCCCCAGCATTTT.

This clonotype was seen a few times. The chain has TRBV20-1 and TRBJ2-7, with D possibly being TRBD1 or TRBD2 (5 bases each). The CDR3 has 15 residues. Looked up from germline, CDR1 is DFQATT and CDR2 is SNEGSKA (reference sequence). Trimming removed 1 base at V and 0 bases at J, with 13 bases between. Here the CDR3 DNA reads TGCAGTGCTAGAGTTGTGGGGCTAGCCTCCTACGAGCAGTACTTC. Residues: CSARVVGLASYEQYF.

The chain has TRBV10-3 and TRBJ2-1; D is unclear. This CDR3 comprises 13 residues. V was pared by 2 bases and J by 5 bases, with 7 bases between. CDR1 and CDR2 (germline): ENHRY, SYGVKD. CDR3 coding DNA: TGTGCCATCAGTGAGGGCAGAGACAATGAGCAGTTCTTC. This encodes CAISEGRDNEQFF.

Note on this clonotype: This sequence may be a read error, since a much larger clone differs from it by one base. CDR3 sequence: CAISRQWARTGELFF. The CDR3 DNA sequence: TGTGCCATCAGTCGACAGTGGGCTCGCACCGGGGAGCTGTTTTTT. This chain uses TRBV10-3 with TRBJ2-2, with D possibly matching TRBD1 (5 bases). CDR3 length: 15 residues. Germline V lookup: CDR1 ENHRY, CDR2 SYGVKD. V was clipped by 5 bases and J by 4 bases, with 14 bases between them.

This clonotype was seen ten or more times. The chain uses TRBV5-1 and TRBJ2-7, with 9 bases aligning to TRBD1. CDR1 SGHRS and CDR2 YFSETQ come from the germline V gene. The CDR3 contains 16 residues. After removal of 1 base from V and 7 bases from J, the junction contained 12 bases not matched to a gene. In nucleotides, the CDR3 is TGCGCCAGCAGCTTGTGGTTCGGGACAGGGTCTGATGAGCAGTACTTC. This sequence encodes CASSLWFGTGSDEQYF.

The chain has TRBV4-2 and TRBJ2-3; D possibly matches TRBD1 or TRBD2 (6 bases each). CDR3 length: 19 residues. Germline CDR1 is LGHNA and CDR2 is YNFKEQ. Deletions cut 0 bases from V and 2 bases from J, with 21 bases between. CDR3 in amino acids: CASSQEGVVGGGITDTQYF. CDR3 DNA: TGTGCCAGCAGCCAAGAAGGGGTCGTGGGGGGCGGAATCACAGATACGCAGTATTTT.

This clonotype was seen repeatedly, ten times or more. The chain joins TRBV19 to TRBJ2-2; 13 nucleotides agree with TRBD2. Per germline, CDR1 LNHDA and CDR2 SQIVND (reference sequence). CDR3 length: 17 residues. J was trimmed by 3 bases and V by 5 bases; bases with no gene match: 6. The CDR3: CASSSGLAGEDTGELFF. CDR3 DNA: TGTGCCAGTAGTTCCGGACTAGCGGGAGAGGACACCGGGGAGCTGTTTTTT.

Comments on this clonotype: This sequence may be a read error, since a much larger clone differs from it by one base. The chain couples TRBV7-2 to TRBJ2-5; 10 bases map to TRBD2. Germline V lookup: CDR1 SGHTA, CDR2 FQGNSA. This CDR3 has 17 amino acids. The CDR3 DNA reads as TGTGCCAGCAGCTCTTCAAGCCTCCTAGCGGGGGAAGAGCCCCAGTACTTC. Its protein product is CASSSSSLLAGEEPQYF.

A note on this clonotype: This sequence may be a read error, since a much larger clone differs from it by one base. The chain joins TRBV28 to TRBJ1-2; 12 positions agree with TRBD1. Germline V gives CDR1 MDHEN, CDR2 SYDVKM. The junction had 5 bases not matched to a gene; V was cut back by 5 bases and J by 10 bases. This CDR3 spans 13 amino acids. The CDR3 bases are TGTGCCAGCAGTAGGGACAGGGGGCCTACCTACACCTTC. Amino acids: CASSRDRGPTYTF.

This clonotype was seen at least ten times. The rearrangement links TRBV27 to TRBJ2-7; D remains unclear. The CDR3 length is 15 residues. Germline V gene lookup returns CDR1 MNHEY and CDR2 SMNVEV (reference sequence). The V end was cut by 2 bases, the J end by 2 bases, with 13 bases between. DNA of the CDR3: TGTGCCAGCAGTTTAGGCCTAGGGTACACCTACGAGCAGTACTTC. Amino acid sequence: CASSLGLGYTYEQYF.

Concerning this clonotype itself: This may be a read error: a much more frequent sequence differs by one nucleotide. The chain has TRBV7-9 and TRBJ2-5, with D perhaps TRBD2 (5 bases). Germline CDR1 reads SEHNR; CDR2 reads FQNEAQ (reference sequence). CDR3 size: 13 residues. V was clipped by 0 bases and J by 9 bases, with 11 bases between them. The CDR3 loop is CASSLADSEAQYF. For the CDR3, the DNA is TGTGCCAGCAGCTTAGCGGATTCGGAGGCCCAGTACTTC.

To note about this clonotype: A much bigger clone sits one base away, suggesting this may be a read error. The chain couples TRBV19 to TRBJ1-1; D unresolved. Germline V lookup: CDR1 LNHDA, CDR2 SQIVND (reference sequence). The CDR3 loop spans 11 amino acids. V dropped 7 bases and J dropped 7 bases, with 10 bases sitting between them. The CDR3 bases are TGTGCCAGTACCGACCGGGGTGAAGCTTTCTTT. It encodes CASTDRGEAFF.

This clonotype was detected many times. The chain links TRBV15 to TRBJ2-7; no definite D call. In germline, CDR1 is LNHNV, CDR2 YYDKDF (reference sequence). Trimming took off 2 bases at V and 0 bases at J, with 20 bases between the two ends. This CDR3 contains 18 residues. The CDR3 reads CATSRTANQEFSSYEQYF. In nucleotides, the CDR3 is TGTGCCACCAGCAGAACCGCTAATCAGGAATTCAGCTCCTACGAGCAGTACTTC.

Details on this clonotype: This likely comes from a read error, as the CDR3 has no conserved phenylalanine or tryptophan at its end. The DNA is left out, because the CDR3 cannot be placed on it with certainty; the CDR3 is given as TCRdb lists it. The chain employs TRBV7-9 and TRBJ2-3. The CDR3 length equals 11 residues, ends included. Germline V gives CDR1 SEHNR, CDR2 FQNEAQ (reference sequence). This CDR3 reads CASGNTDTLYI.

This clonotype has a count of ten or more. One junction end does not reproduce the germline sequence, and a read error may be involved. V and J are TRBV14 and TRBJ2-2; D is possibly TRBD2 (6 bases). CDR1 SGHDN and CDR2 FVKESK come from the germline V gene. The CDR3 loop spans 16 amino acids. This CDR3 is CASSPNPRASFGGLFF. CDR3 bases: TGTGCCAGCAGCCCGAACCCCCGGGCCTCATTCGGGGGGCTGTTTTTT.

As to this clonotype: A much larger clonotype is one base distant, so this may be a read error. The rearrangement links TRBV11-2 to TRBJ2-5; 7 bases map to TRBD2. The junction had 5 bases not matched to a gene; V was cut back by 6 bases and J by 4 bases. Germline lookup yields CDR1 SGHAT and CDR2 FQNNGV. The CDR3 runs to 13 residues. The DNA of the CDR3 is TGTGCCAGCAGACCTACTAGCGTAGAGACCCAGTACTTC. Translating gives CASRPTSVETQYF.

The chain carries TRBV12-3 or TRBV12-4 and TRBJ1-1; no firm D call. The CDR3 has 13 residues. V was trimmed by 2 bases and J by 1 base, leaving 5 bases between them. CDR3 bases: TGTGCCAGCAGTTTATGGGAGAACACTGAAGCTTTCTTT. It specifies CASSLWENTEAFF.